This TCR beta chain came from a study of vaccination and CD4 T cells after COVID-19. Study-level information: Vaccination of participants consisted of two doses of either BNT162b2 or mRNA-1273 vaccine. SARS-CoV-2, HCoV-NL63, HCoV-OC43 and HCoV-229E supplied the overlapping spike peptides used to stimulate cells.

The treatment was: roughly ten-day PBMC culture with coronavirus spike peptide pools or control peptides (ViraFEST assay). This CDR3 is 13 amino acids long. V was cut by 5 bases and J by 3 bases, with 14 bases left in between. Germline V CDR1 and CDR2: DFQATT, SNEGSKA (reference sequence). This clonotype was recorded once. The antigen is not known. The study sequenced cultured CD4+ T cell DNA using the Oncomine TCR Beta short-read assay. TCRdb re-derived calls from the PCR reads in MiXCR, one entry per CDR3 protein. The table includes approximately 8,000 distinct CDR3 sequences, just over 70% detected once.

Sequencing input: CD4+ T cells from blood, cultured in vitro. The V and J genes are TRBV20-1 and TRBJ2-7; D is unclear. The TCR originated in a human donor who had recovered from COVID-19. DNA of the CDR3: TGCAGTGCTCCGCCGACTGATGACTACGAGCAGTACTTC. It codes for CSAPPTDDYEQYF.